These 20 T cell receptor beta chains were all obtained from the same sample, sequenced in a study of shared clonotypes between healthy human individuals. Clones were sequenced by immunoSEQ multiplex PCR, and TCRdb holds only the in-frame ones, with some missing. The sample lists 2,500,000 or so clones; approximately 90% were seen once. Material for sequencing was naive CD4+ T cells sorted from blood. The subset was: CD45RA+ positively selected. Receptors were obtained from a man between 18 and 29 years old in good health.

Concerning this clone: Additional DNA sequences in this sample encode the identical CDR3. The CDR3 loop reads CASSPGTEAYEQYF. CDR3 nucleotides: TGTGCCAGCTCACCAGGGACTGAGGCCTACGAGCAGTACTTC. V is TRBV18 and J is TRBJ2-7; D may be TRBD2 (6 bases). The CDR3 has 14 residues. Between the trimmed V and J ends, which lost 2 bases and 2 bases, there was a span of 10 bases. Germline CDR1 reads KGHSH; CDR2 reads LQKENI.

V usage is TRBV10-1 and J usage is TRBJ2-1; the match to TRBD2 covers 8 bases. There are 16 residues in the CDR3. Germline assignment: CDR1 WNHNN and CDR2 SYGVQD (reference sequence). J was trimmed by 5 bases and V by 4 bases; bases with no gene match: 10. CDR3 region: CASSGPLAGNDNEQFF. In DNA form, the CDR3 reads TGCGCCAGCAGTGGGCCCCTAGCGGGTAATGACAATGAGCAGTTCTTC.

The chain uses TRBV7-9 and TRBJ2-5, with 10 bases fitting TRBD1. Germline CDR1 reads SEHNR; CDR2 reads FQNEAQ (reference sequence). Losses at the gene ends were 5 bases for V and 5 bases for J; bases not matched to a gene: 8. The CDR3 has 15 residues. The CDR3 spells CASSTDRGRMETQYF. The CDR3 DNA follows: TGTGCCAGCAGCACAGACAGGGGGCGGATGGAGACCCAGTACTTC.

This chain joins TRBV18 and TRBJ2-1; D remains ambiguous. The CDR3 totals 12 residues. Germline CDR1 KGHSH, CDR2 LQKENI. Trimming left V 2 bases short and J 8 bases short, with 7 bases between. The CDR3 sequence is CASSPRLDEQFF. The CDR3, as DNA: TGTGCCAGCTCACCAAGGCTGGATGAGCAGTTCTTC.

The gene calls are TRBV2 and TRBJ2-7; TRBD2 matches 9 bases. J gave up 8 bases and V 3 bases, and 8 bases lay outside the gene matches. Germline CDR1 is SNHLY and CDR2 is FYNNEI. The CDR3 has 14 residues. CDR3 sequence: CASSDPSGNSKQYF. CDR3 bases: TGTGCCAGCAGTGACCCTAGCGGGAATAGTAAGCAGTACTTC. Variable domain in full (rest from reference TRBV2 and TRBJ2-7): EPEVTQTPSHQVTQMGQEVILRCVPISNHLYFYWYRQILGQKVEFLVSFYNNEISEKSEIFDDQFSVERPDGSNFTLKIRSTKLEDSAMYFCASSDPSGNSKQYFGPGTRLTVT.

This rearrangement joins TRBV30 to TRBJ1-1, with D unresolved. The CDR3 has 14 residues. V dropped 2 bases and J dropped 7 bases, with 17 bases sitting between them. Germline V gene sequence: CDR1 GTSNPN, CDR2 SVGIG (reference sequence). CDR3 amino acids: CAWSRAPLGNEAFF. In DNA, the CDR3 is TGTGCCTGGAGTAGGGCCCCTTTAGGGAATGAAGCTTTCTTT.

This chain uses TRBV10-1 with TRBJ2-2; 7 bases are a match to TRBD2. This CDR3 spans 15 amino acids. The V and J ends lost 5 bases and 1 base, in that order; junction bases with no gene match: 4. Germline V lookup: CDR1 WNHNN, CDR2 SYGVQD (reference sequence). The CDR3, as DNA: TGCGCCAGCAGTTCCGGACTAGGGAACACCGGGGAGCTGTTTTTT. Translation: CASSSGLGNTGELFF.

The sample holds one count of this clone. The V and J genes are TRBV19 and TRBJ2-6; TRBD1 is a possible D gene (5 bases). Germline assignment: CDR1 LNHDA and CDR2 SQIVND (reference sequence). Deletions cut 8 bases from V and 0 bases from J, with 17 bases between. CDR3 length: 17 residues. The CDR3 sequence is CASSEVGALSGANVLTF. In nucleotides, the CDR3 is TGTGCCAGTTCCGAGGTTGGGGCTCTCTCTGGGGCCAACGTCCTGACTTTC.

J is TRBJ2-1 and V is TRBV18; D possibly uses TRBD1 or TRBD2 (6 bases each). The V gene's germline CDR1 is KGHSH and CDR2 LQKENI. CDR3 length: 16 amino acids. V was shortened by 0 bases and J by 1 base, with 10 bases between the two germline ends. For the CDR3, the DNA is TGTGCCAGCTCACCACCGGGGGGCCCTTCCTACAATGAGCAGTTCTTC. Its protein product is CASSPPGGPSYNEQFF.

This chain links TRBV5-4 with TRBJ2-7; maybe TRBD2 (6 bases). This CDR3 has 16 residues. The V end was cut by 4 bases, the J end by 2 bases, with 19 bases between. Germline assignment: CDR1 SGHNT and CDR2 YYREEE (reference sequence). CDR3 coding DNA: TGTGCCAGCAGCCGGGTACGGGGGAAGGACGCCTACGAGCAGTACTTC. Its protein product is CASSRVRGKDAYEQYF.

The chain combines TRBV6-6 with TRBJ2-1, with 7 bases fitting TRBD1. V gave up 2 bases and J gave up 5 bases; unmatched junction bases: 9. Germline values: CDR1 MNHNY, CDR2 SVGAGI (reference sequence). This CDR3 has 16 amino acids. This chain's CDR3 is CASSYRVEGADNEQFF. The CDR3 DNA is TGTGCCAGCAGTTACCGAGTTGAGGGGGCCGACAATGAGCAGTTCTTC.

CDR3 nucleotides: TGTGCCAGCAGCGTAGGCAAAGGGACGTTAGGAAACACCATATATTTT. Amino acid sequence: CASSVGKGTLGNTIYF. The rearrangement links TRBV9 to TRBJ1-3, with a weak D call TRBD1 (5 bases). V lost 0 bases and J lost 4, with 14 bases in between. Germline CDR1 reads SGDLS; CDR2 reads YYNGEE. CDR3 size: 16 residues.

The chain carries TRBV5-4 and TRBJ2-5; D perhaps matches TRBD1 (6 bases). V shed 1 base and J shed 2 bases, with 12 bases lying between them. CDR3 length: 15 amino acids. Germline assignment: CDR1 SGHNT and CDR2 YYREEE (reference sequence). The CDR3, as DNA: TGTGCCAGCAGCTTGACAGGGCTCCCTCAAGAGACCCAGTACTTC. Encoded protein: CASSLTGLPQETQYF.

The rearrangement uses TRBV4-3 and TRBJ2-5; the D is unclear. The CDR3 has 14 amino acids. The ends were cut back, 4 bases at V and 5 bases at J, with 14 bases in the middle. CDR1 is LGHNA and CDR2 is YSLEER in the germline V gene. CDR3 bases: TGCGCCAGCAGCCCTAGTTTTTTGGCGGAGACCCAGTACTTC. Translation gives CASSPSFLAETQYF.

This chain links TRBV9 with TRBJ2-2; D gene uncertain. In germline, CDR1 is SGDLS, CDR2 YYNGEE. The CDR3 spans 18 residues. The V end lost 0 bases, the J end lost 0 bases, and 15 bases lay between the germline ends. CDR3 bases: TGTGCCAGCAGCGTAGTCCCCATTGAGACTTCGAACACCGGGGAGCTGTTTTTT. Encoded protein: CASSVVPIETSNTGELFF.

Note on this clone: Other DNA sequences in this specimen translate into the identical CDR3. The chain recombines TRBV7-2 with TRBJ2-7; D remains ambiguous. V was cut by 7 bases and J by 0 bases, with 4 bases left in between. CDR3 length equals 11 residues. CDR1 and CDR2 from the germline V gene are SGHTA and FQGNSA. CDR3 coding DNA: TGTGCCAGCACTAGCTCCTACGAGCAGTACTTC. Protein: CASTSSYEQYF. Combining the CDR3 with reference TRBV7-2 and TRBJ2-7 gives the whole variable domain GAGVSQSPSNKVTEKGKDVELRCDPISGHTALYWYRQSLGQGLEFLIYFQGNSAPDKSGLPSDRFSAERTGGSVSTLTIQRTQQEDSAVYLCASTSSYEQYFGPGTRLTVT.

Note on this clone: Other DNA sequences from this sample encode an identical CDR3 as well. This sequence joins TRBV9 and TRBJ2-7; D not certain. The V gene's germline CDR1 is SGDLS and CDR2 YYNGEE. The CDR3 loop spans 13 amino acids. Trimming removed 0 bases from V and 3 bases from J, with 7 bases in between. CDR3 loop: CASSVGEGYEQYF. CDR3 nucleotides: TGTGCCAGCAGCGTAGGGGAAGGCTACGAGCAGTACTTC.

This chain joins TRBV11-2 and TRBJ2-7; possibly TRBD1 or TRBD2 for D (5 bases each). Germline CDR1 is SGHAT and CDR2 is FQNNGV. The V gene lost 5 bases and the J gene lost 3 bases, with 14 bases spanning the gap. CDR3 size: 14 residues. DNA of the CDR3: TGTGCCAGCAGCACTACCGGGACGATCTACGAGCAGTACTTC. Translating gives CASSTTGTIYEQYF.

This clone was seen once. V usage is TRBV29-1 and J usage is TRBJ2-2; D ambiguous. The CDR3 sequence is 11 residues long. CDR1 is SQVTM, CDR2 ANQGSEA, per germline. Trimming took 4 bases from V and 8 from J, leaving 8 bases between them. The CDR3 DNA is TGCAGCGTTGCGTGGTTGGGGGAGCTGTTTTTT. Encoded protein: CSVAWLGELFF.

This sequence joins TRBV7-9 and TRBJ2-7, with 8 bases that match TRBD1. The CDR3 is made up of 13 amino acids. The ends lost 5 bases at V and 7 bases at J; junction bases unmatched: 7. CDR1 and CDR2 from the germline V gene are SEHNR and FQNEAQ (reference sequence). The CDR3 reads CASSRGQGEEQYF. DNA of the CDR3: TGTGCCAGCAGCCGAGGACAGGGCGAAGAGCAGTACTTC. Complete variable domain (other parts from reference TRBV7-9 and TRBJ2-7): DTGVSQNPRHKITKRGQNVTFRCDPISEHNRLYWYRQTLGQGPEFLTYFQNEAQLEKSRLLSDRFSAERPKGSFSTLEIQRTEQGDSAMYLCASSRGQGEEQYFGPGTRLTVT.